This paragraph covers one T cell receptor (beta chain) sequence. This sample is part of a study of blood T cell repertoires in COVID-19. Germline V gene lookup returns CDR1 MNHEY and CDR2 SMNVEV (reference sequence). The CDR3 runs 16 residues. V lost 2 bases, J lost 6 bases, and 6 bases stayed unmatched. The method was immunoSEQ multiplex PCR; TCRdb's version includes in-frame clones alone and lacks a portion of them. Here the sample spans about 170,000 clones, 86% being singletons. This sequence was found in a man aged 70-80 years with acute or convalescent COVID-19. V is TRBV27 and J is TRBJ2-1, with 11 bases lining up with TRBD1. Sequencing input: peripheral blood. The CDR3 DNA reads as TGTGCCAGCAGTTTACCAGGACAGGGGGCGGTCAATGAGCAGTTCTTC. Translation gives CASSLPGQGAVNEQFF.